This T cell receptor beta chain was captured by sequencing in a study of blood T cell repertoires in COVID-19. Study-level background: Both acute and convalescent COVID-19 samples were obtained from the United States, Italy and Spain. PBMCs, B-cell-depleted T cells, or T cells were the source of the cDNA or gDNA that made up the material.

Authors' methods: Amplification from reference gene primers served as the basis for estimated nucleated cell counts. Assay: immunoSEQ multiplex PCR; the TCRdb copy retains only in-frame clones and omits some. The DNA was the basis for D and trimming; V, J and clone size are from that table. The sample shows 170,000 or so clones, approximately 84% of them seen only once. The sequenced material came from peripheral blood. This receptor was identified in a man aged 18 to 29 with active or convalescent COVID-19.

CDR3 sequence reads: CASSYDRVNEQFF. As DNA, the CDR3 is TGTGCCAGCAGCTATGACAGGGTCAATGAGCAGTTCTTC. The chain combines TRBV3-1 (or the pseudogene TRBV3-2) with TRBJ2-1; 7 bases align to TRBD1. This CDR3 contains 13 residues. Germline values: CDR1 LGHDT, CDR2 YNNKEL (reference sequence). V shed 5 bases and J 6 bases; nucleotides not matched to a gene: 4.